Listed below are T cell receptor beta chains from one sample, sequenced in a study of blood T cell repertoires in COVID-19. The repertoire was sequenced with immunoSEQ multiplex PCR; TCRdb's copy has only in-frame clones and lacks some. The sample includes about 210,000 clones, roughly 90% of them seen just once. The sequenced sample consisted of PBMCs or T cells enriched from blood (not recorded which). These receptor sequences come from a man between 18 and 35 years old with acute COVID-19. Both conserved end residues are part of each CDR3. Fields, in order: J gene, clone size, D gene, V gene, CDR3 DNA, CDR3 protein. A D gene is named only where the DNA matches it firmly. A clone size is listed for some rows: how often the clone was seen (once, few, many), or a class if it is expanded.

J gene: TRBJ2-1; clone size: few; D gene: TRBD2; V gene: TRBV6-5; CDR3 DNA: TGTGCCAGCAGTTATCTAGCGGGAGAGGGCAATGAGCAGTTCTTC; CDR3 protein: CASSYLAGEGNEQFF
J gene: TRBJ2-3; clone size: .; D gene: .; V gene: TRBV2; CDR3 DNA: TGTGCCAGCACTTACTCAGATACGCAGTATTTT; CDR3 protein: CASTYSDTQYF
J gene: TRBJ2-3; clone size: .; D gene: .; V gene: TRBV25-1; CDR3 DNA: TGTGCCAGCAGTGAACCAAGTAGCGGCCCCCTAGGAGATACGCAGTATTTT; CDR3 protein: CASSEPSSGPLGDTQYF
J gene: TRBJ1-1; clone size: .; D gene: .; V gene: TRBV2; CDR3 DNA: TGTGCCAGCAGTGGAGACAGTTTCCCCTACACTGAAGCTTTCTTT; CDR3 protein: CASSGDSFPYTEAFF
J gene: TRBJ1-1; clone size: .; D gene: TRBD1; V gene: TRBV28; CDR3 DNA: TGTGCCAGCAGATGGGACCAACAGGGGCCTGAAGCTTTCTTT; CDR3 protein: CASRWDQQGPEAFF
J gene: TRBJ2-1; clone size: .; D gene: TRBD2; V gene: TRBV28; CDR3 DNA: TGTGCCACCTCCCCTAGCGGGGTCTACAATGAGCAGTTCTTC; CDR3 protein: CATSPSGVYNEQFF
J gene: TRBJ1-2; clone size: .; D gene: TRBD1; V gene: TRBV27; CDR3 DNA: TGTGCCAGCAGTCTAGGGGGCGCGCATGGCTACACCTTC; CDR3 protein: CASSLGGAHGYTF
J gene: TRBJ1-3; clone size: .; D gene: .; V gene: TRBV30; CDR3 DNA: TGTGCCTGGAGCTCAGGAACCTCTGGAAACACCATATATTTT; CDR3 protein: CAWSSGTSGNTIYF
J gene: TRBJ2-1; clone size: .; D gene: TRBD2; V gene: TRBV7-3; CDR3 DNA: TGTGCCAGCAGCCCTCAGTGGGGACTAGCGGGTACAAATGAGCAGTTCTTC; CDR3 protein: CASSPQWGLAGTNEQFF
J gene: TRBJ1-6; clone size: .; D gene: TRBD1; V gene: TRBV4-3; CDR3 DNA: TGCGCCAGCAGTCGGGCGGGACAGAATAATTCACCCCTCCACTTT; CDR3 protein: CASSRAGQNNSPLHF
J gene: TRBJ2-1; clone size: .; D gene: .; V gene: TRBV4-3; CDR3 DNA: TGCGCCAGCAGCCAAAATCCAGGGGGAGGATACAATGAGCAGTTCTTC; CDR3 protein: CASSQNPGGGYNEQFF
J gene: TRBJ1-4; clone size: .; D gene: .; V gene: TRBV19; CDR3 DNA: TGTGCCAGTAGTATAGTGGGCAGCACAACTAATGAAAAACTGTTTTTT; CDR3 protein: CASSIVGSTTNEKLFF
J gene: TRBJ2-3; clone size: once; D gene: TRBD2; V gene: TRBV27; CDR3 DNA: TGTGCCAGCAGTCCGATTGGGAGGGCATCCACAGATACGCAGTATTTT; CDR3 protein: CASSPIGRASTDTQYF
J gene: TRBJ1-1; clone size: .; D gene: .; V gene: TRBV27; CDR3 DNA: TGTGCCAGCAGACGACTTTACCTTGGTCACATGAACACTGAAGCTTTCTTT; CDR3 protein: CASRRLYLGHMNTEAFF
J gene: TRBJ1-4; clone size: .; D gene: .; V gene: TRBV7-8; CDR3 DNA: TGTGCCAGCAGCTTGCGACAGGCGGTTGATGAAAAACTGTTTTTT; CDR3 protein: CASSLRQAVDEKLFF
J gene: TRBJ2-2; clone size: few; D gene: .; V gene: TRBV7-2; CDR3 DNA: TGTGCCAGCAGCTTAGGTCTCAAAAACGGGGCCGGGGAGCTGTTTTTT; CDR3 protein: CASSLGLKNGAGELFF
J gene: TRBJ2-3; clone size: .; D gene: TRBD2; V gene: TRBV30; CDR3 DNA: TGTGCCTGGAGTCTCGGACTAGCGGGGAGCACAGATACGCAGTATTTT; CDR3 protein: CAWSLGLAGSTDTQYF
J gene: TRBJ2-6; clone size: .; D gene: .; V gene: TRBV4-1; CDR3 DNA: TGCGCCAGCAGCCGCGGCAGGGCATCTGGGGCCAACGTCCTGACTTTC; CDR3 protein: CASSRGRASGANVLTF
J gene: TRBJ2-5; clone size: .; D gene: TRBD2; V gene: TRBV7-7; CDR3 DNA: TGTGCTAGCAGATTAGGGACTAGCGGGCAAGAGACCCAGTACTTC; CDR3 protein: CASRLGTSGQETQYF
J gene: TRBJ1-3; clone size: .; D gene: .; V gene: TRBV5-6; CDR3 DNA: TGTGCCAGCAGCCCAACCAGTGGAAACACCATATATTTT; CDR3 protein: CASSPTSGNTIYF
J gene: TRBJ1-5; clone size: .; D gene: .; V gene: TRBV2; CDR3 DNA: TGTGCCAGCAGTGGCCTAACCGATCAGCCCCAGCATTTT; CDR3 protein: CASSGLTDQPQHF
J gene: TRBJ2-2; clone size: once; D gene: .; V gene: TRBV9; CDR3 DNA: TGTGCCAGCAGCGCCTCTGACACCGGGGAGCTGTTTTTT; CDR3 protein: CASSASDTGELFF
J gene: TRBJ2-7; clone size: once; D gene: .; V gene: TRBV12-3/TRBV12-4; CDR3 DNA: TGTGCCAGCAGTTGGGACTTTTACGAGCAGTACTTC; CDR3 protein: CASSWDFYEQYF
J gene: TRBJ2-7; clone size: once; D gene: .; V gene: TRBV21-1; CDR3 DNA: TGTGCCAGCAGCAAAAGGAGGATCTCCTACGAGCAGTACTTC; CDR3 protein: CASSKRRISYEQYF
J gene: TRBJ1-3; clone size: .; D gene: .; V gene: TRBV29-1; CDR3 DNA: TGCAGCGGGGACTTCGGAAACACCATATATTTT; CDR3 protein: CSGDFGNTIYF
J gene: TRBJ2-7; clone size: .; D gene: .; V gene: TRBV19; CDR3 DNA: TGTGCCAGTAGTATTTCCATCGCAGGGCCCTACGAGCAGTACTTC; CDR3 protein: CASSISIAGPYEQYF
J gene: TRBJ2-2; clone size: .; D gene: .; V gene: TRBV7-3; CDR3 DNA: TGTGCCAGCAGCTTAATAGGACAGAACACCGGGGAGCTGTTTTTT; CDR3 protein: CASSLIGQNTGELFF
J gene: TRBJ2-7; clone size: .; D gene: .; V gene: TRBV5-4; CDR3 DNA: TGTGCCAGCAGCCCTGGAGGTTCGGTCTACGAGCAGTACTTC; CDR3 protein: CASSPGGSVYEQYF
J gene: TRBJ2-2; clone size: .; D gene: .; V gene: TRBV19; CDR3 DNA: TGTGCCAGTAGTATGCAGGCCACGAACACCGGGGAGCTGTTTTTT; CDR3 protein: CASSMQATNTGELFF
J gene: TRBJ2-1; clone size: .; D gene: .; V gene: TRBV28; CDR3 DNA: TGTGCCAGCAGTTCTACTCCTAAAGGGGATCAGTTCTTC; CDR3 protein: CASSSTPKGDQFF
J gene: TRBJ1-2; clone size: .; D gene: .; V gene: TRBV28; CDR3 DNA: TGTGCCAGCAGTCCACGGGCGGGGGACTTATATGGCTACACCTTC; CDR3 protein: CASSPRAGDLYGYTF
J gene: TRBJ2-2; clone size: .; D gene: TRBD2; V gene: TRBV6-4; CDR3 DNA: TGTGCCAGCAGTGCCGGACTAGCGGGAGGTTTCGGGGAGCTGTTTTTT; CDR3 protein: CASSAGLAGGFGELFF
J gene: TRBJ2-1; clone size: .; D gene: .; V gene: TRBV15; CDR3 DNA: TGTGCCACCAGCAATAGCGGTAATGAGCAGTTCTTC; CDR3 protein: CATSNSGNEQFF
J gene: TRBJ2-3; clone size: once; D gene: .; V gene: TRBV30; CDR3 DNA: TGTGCCTGGAGTGTAAATCACGGGTACACAGATACGCAGTATTTT; CDR3 protein: CAWSVNHGYTDTQYF
J gene: TRBJ1-2; clone size: .; D gene: .; V gene: TRBV28; CDR3 DNA: TGTGCCAGCAGTTCGAGAAACTATGGCTACACCTTC; CDR3 protein: CASSSRNYGYTF
J gene: TRBJ1-6; clone size: .; D gene: .; V gene: TRBV6-5; CDR3 DNA: TGTGCCAGCAGTTACGAAACTGCTTCACCCCTCCACTTT; CDR3 protein: CASSYETASPLHF
J gene: TRBJ2-7; clone size: .; D gene: TRBD2; V gene: TRBV14; CDR3 DNA: TGTGCCAGCAGCCAAGTCGAGGGCGGACTAGTTGGTTACGAGCAGTACTTC; CDR3 protein: CASSQVEGGLVGYEQYF
J gene: TRBJ1-2; clone size: few; D gene: TRBD1; V gene: TRBV29-1; CDR3 DNA: TGCAGCGTTGAAGACCCCGGGACAGGATACTATGGCTACACCTTC; CDR3 protein: CSVEDPGTGYYGYTF
J gene: TRBJ2-2; clone size: .; D gene: .; V gene: TRBV12-5; CDR3 DNA: TGTGCTAGTGGTTTGTGGAGCGGGTTCCCTACGAACACCGGGGAGCTGTTTTTT; CDR3 protein: CASGLWSGFPTNTGELFF
J gene: TRBJ1-1; clone size: .; D gene: .; V gene: TRBV27; CDR3 DNA: TGTGCCAGCAGCCCGGGGGGCCCGAACACTGAAGCTTTCTTT; CDR3 protein: CASSPGGPNTEAFF
J gene: TRBJ2-5; clone size: .; D gene: .; V gene: TRBV7-3; CDR3 DNA: TGTGCCAGCAGCTTAACTGAGGATGGGACCCAGTACTTC; CDR3 protein: CASSLTEDGTQYF
J gene: TRBJ2-3; clone size: .; D gene: TRBD1; V gene: TRBV7-9; CDR3 DNA: TGTGCCAGCAGCTCGGGGACAGGCACAGATACGCAGTATTTT; CDR3 protein: CASSSGTGTDTQYF
J gene: TRBJ1-6; clone size: .; D gene: .; V gene: TRBV19; CDR3 DNA: TGTGCCAGTAGTGCGGCAGAGAATTCACCCCTCCACTTT; CDR3 protein: CASSAAENSPLHF
J gene: TRBJ2-5; clone size: .; D gene: .; V gene: TRBV19; CDR3 DNA: TGTGCCAGTAGCCCAGGGGCCACCGAGAGCCAAGAGACCCAGTACTTC; CDR3 protein: CASSPGATESQETQYF
J gene: TRBJ2-1; clone size: .; D gene: .; V gene: TRBV10-1; CDR3 DNA: TGCGCCAGCAGTGAGTCGGCGCAGGGAAAGAACAATGAGCAGTTCTTC; CDR3 protein: CASSESAQGKNNEQFF